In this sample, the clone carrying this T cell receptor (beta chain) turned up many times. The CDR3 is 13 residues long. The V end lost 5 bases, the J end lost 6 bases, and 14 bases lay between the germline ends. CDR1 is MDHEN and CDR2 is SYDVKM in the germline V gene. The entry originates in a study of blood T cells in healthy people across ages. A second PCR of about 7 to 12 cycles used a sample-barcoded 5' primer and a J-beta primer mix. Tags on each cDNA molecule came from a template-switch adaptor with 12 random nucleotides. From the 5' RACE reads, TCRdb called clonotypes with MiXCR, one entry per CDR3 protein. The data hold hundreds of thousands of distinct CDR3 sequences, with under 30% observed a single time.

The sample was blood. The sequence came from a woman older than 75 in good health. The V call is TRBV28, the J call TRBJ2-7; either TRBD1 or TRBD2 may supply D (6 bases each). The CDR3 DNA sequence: TGTGCCAGCAGTAGTGGGGGGCTCCTCGAGCAGTACTTC. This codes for CASSSGGLLEQYF.